This TCR beta chain is drawn from a study of blood T cell repertoires in COVID-19. Across the study: The United States, Italy and Spain provided the acute and convalescent COVID-19 samples. PBMCs, B-cell-depleted T cells, or T cells were the source of the cDNA or gDNA that made up the material.

Methods used by the authors: Amplification of reference gene primers provided the estimated nucleated cell counts. The data were produced by immunoSEQ multiplex PCR, yet TCRdb's version contains in-frame clones alone and is incomplete. For V, J and clone size, that table is used; D and trimming come from the DNA. The table includes more than 15,000 clones, roughly 82% detected once. The germline V gene encodes CDR1 SGHDN and CDR2 FVKESK. The CDR3 has 14 residues. V was cut by 8 bases and J by 0 bases, with 12 bases left in between. The rearrangement links TRBV14 to TRBJ2-3; no reliable D call. Sequenced input: peripheral blood. The clonotype comes from an older man with active COVID-19. CDR3 loop: CASSPLASTDTQYF. Here the CDR3 DNA reads TGTGCCAGCTCCCCACTCGCTAGCACAGATACGCAGTATTTT.